What follows are 18 T cell receptor beta chains derived from one specimen sequenced in a study of T-cell reconstitution after alpha-beta-depleted transplantation in children. Unique molecular identifiers tagged the TCRbeta library. MiXCR was run by TCRdb on the PCR reads, yielding one entry per CDR3 protein. This repertoire shows hundreds of thousands of distinct CDR3 sequences, about an eighth found once; its top ten account for roughly 0.84%. The sample consisted of PBMCs, taken before TCRalphabeta/CD19-depleted stem cell transplant. Receptors originate from a girl aged 2-15 years with congenital amegakaryocytic thrombocytopenia, due to receive a stem cell transplant.

J is TRBJ1-5 and V is TRBV28; maybe TRBD1 (5 bases). The CDR3 covers 15 residues. The germline V gene encodes CDR1 MDHEN and CDR2 SYDVKM. V lost 5 bases to trimming and J lost 1 base, with 12 bases between them. For the CDR3, the DNA is TGTGCCAGCAGTCCCCCACGGGGCAGCAATCAGCCCCAGCATTTT. Translating gives CASSPPRGSNQPQHF.

This clonotype was observed a few times. The rearrangement links TRBV29-1 to TRBJ2-1; D is unresolved. Germline CDR1 and CDR2: SQVTM and ANQGSEA. Trimming took off 4 bases at V and 4 bases at J, with 14 bases between the two ends. The CDR3 has 14 amino acids. CDR3 coding DNA: TGCAGCGTTGTCCGTGGAGACGTTTACAATGAGCAGTTCTTC. It translates to CSVVRGDVYNEQFF.

This clonotype came up many times. This chain uses TRBV6-5 with TRBJ2-1; the D is unclear. Germline assignment: CDR1 MNHEY and CDR2 SVGAGI. This CDR3 is 19 amino acids long. Deletions cut 0 bases from V and 9 bases from J, with 27 bases between. CDR3 sequence reads: CASSYSGRFGERSIGEQFF. The DNA for the CDR3 is TGTGCCAGCAGTTACTCCGGGCGCTTCGGCGAGAGGAGTATTGGTGAGCAGTTCTTC.

This clonotype was recorded a few times. The J gene is TRBJ2-1, the V gene TRBV20-1; 11 bases line up with TRBD1. V was pared by 6 bases and J by 7 bases, with 11 bases of the junction left unmatched. Per the germline V gene, CDR1 is DFQATT and CDR2 is SNEGSKA (reference sequence). CDR3 length equals 15 residues. CDR3 sequence reads: CSASTRDRGWNEQFF. In nucleotides, the CDR3 is TGCAGTGCCTCAACCCGGGACAGGGGGTGGAATGAGCAGTTCTTC.

This clonotype was picked up a small number of times. The J gene is TRBJ2-6, the V gene TRBV25-1; 9 nucleotides agree with TRBD1. The CDR3 has 20 amino acids. CDR1 is MGHDK, CDR2 SYGVNS, per germline. The V and J ends lost 4 bases and 0 bases, in that order; junction bases with no gene match: 13. This CDR3 is CASSGAGQGHWISGANVLTF. Written as DNA, the CDR3 is TGTGCCAGCAGTGGGGCGGGACAGGGTCATTGGATCTCTGGGGCCAACGTCCTGACTTTC.

This clonotype was seen ten or more times. The chain recombines TRBV5-1 with TRBJ1-1, with 10 bases matching TRBD1. Germline CDR1 reads SGHRS; CDR2 reads YFSETQ. The CDR3 sequence is 18 residues long. The ends lost 0 bases at V and 3 bases at J; junction bases unmatched: 11. The CDR3 DNA is TGCGCCAGCAGCTTGGAGGGACAGGGGATCGTTTTAGACACTGAAGCTTTCTTT. Translating gives CASSLEGQGIVLDTEAFF.

This clonotype was recorded many times. This chain uses TRBV9 with TRBJ2-2; 9 positions agree with TRBD2. From germline, CDR1 is SGDLS and CDR2 YYNGEE. Trimming removed 3 bases from V and 2 bases from J; junction bases left unmatched: 5. CDR3 size: 16 residues. CDR3 sequence reads: CASSDAGGTNTGELFF. Here the CDR3 DNA reads TGTGCCAGCAGCGACGCGGGAGGGACTAACACCGGGGAGCTGTTTTTT.

This clonotype came up many times. The V gene is TRBV4-2, the J gene TRBJ2-5; 11 nucleotides align to TRBD2. The CDR3 is 15 residues long. Per germline, CDR1 LGHNA and CDR2 YNFKEQ. V shed 0 bases and J 7 bases; nucleotides not matched to a gene: 4. The CDR3 loop reads CASSQELAGATTQYF. The DNA for the CDR3 is TGTGCCAGCAGCCAAGAACTAGCGGGAGCGACGACCCAGTACTTC.

J is TRBJ1-6 and V is TRBV5-1, with 7 bases that match TRBD1. Germline loops: CDR1 SGHRS, CDR2 YFSETQ. Germline trimming cut 0 bases from V and 10 bases from J; bases unmatched to any gene: 7. The CDR3 is made up of 15 amino acids. CDR3 DNA sequence: TGCGCCAGCAGCTTGGAGTCAGGGGGGGACTCACCCCTCCACTTT. This encodes CASSLESGGDSPLHF. Filled out from reference TRBV5-1 and TRBJ1-6, the complete variable domain reads KAGVTQTPRYLIKTRGQQVTLSCSPISGHRSVSWYQQTPGQGLQFLFEYFSETQRNKGNFPGRFSGRQFSNSRSEMNVSTLELGDSALYLCASSLESGGDSPLHFGNGTRLTVT.

This clonotype was detected many times. The chain links TRBV9 to TRBJ1-3; D not certain. The CDR3 is 14 residues long. Germline-derived CDR1 and CDR2 are SGDLS and YYNGEE. V shed 4 bases and J shed 3 bases, with 11 bases lying between them. CDR3 nucleotides: TGTGCCAGCAGCTCCGGGCCAGGTGGAAACACCATATATTTT. As protein: CASSSGPGGNTIYF.

This clonotype was seen many times. This chain joins TRBV5-1 and TRBJ2-5; no clear D. The CDR3 runs to 15 residues. Germline-derived CDR1 and CDR2 are SGHRS and YFSETQ. V shed 4 bases and J shed 4 bases, with 17 bases lying between them. This CDR3 is CASSPVLGYGETQYF. The CDR3 coding sequence is TGCGCCAGCAGCCCTGTTCTAGGCTACGGAGAGACCCAGTACTTC.

A few counts support this clonotype. The gene calls are TRBV29-1 and TRBJ2-7, with D uncertain. The CDR3 extends over 11 amino acids. CDR1 and CDR2 from the germline V gene are SQVTM and ANQGSEA. V gave up 7 bases and J gave up 6 bases, with 13 bases separating them. The CDR3 DNA is TGCAGCGCTCTCGCCAGCTTCGAGCAGTACTTC. Residues: CSALASFEQYF.

This clonotype was observed at least ten times. The CDR3 DNA is TGCAGTGCTAGGACTAGCGTCCCCTACAATGAGCAGTTCTTC. Translation gives CSARTSVPYNEQFF. The chain couples TRBV20-1 to TRBJ2-1, with 8 bases fitting TRBD2. V lost 3 bases, J lost 2 bases, and 3 bases stayed unmatched. CDR1 DFQATT and CDR2 SNEGSKA come from the germline V gene (reference sequence). The CDR3 covers 14 residues.

This clonotype was counted only a few times. The chain joins TRBV7-8 to TRBJ2-1, with D maybe TRBD1 (5 bases). There are 16 residues in the CDR3. CDR1 and CDR2 from the germline V gene are SGHVS and FQNEAQ. V was trimmed by 2 bases and J by 9 bases, leaving 20 bases between them. As DNA, the CDR3 is TGTGCCAGCAGCTTACTCTGGGGCATACTTAGGGGTGAGCAGTTCTTC. As protein: CASSLLWGILRGEQFF.

The chain is built from TRBV9 and TRBJ1-5, with D unresolved. The CDR3 is 15 residues long. V was clipped by 4 bases and J by 0 bases, with 11 bases between them. Germline V gene sequence: CDR1 SGDLS, CDR2 YYNGEE. The CDR3 region has the DNA TGTGCCAGCAGCCGTCGTGGAGATAGCAATCAGCCCCAGCATTTT. Its protein product is CASSRRGDSNQPQHF.

This clonotype was found many times. The chain has TRBV20-1 and TRBJ2-4; the match to TRBD2 covers 11 bases. Trimming at V came to 1 base and at J to 7 bases, leaving 6 bases not matched to a gene. Germline CDR1 and CDR2: DFQATT and SNEGSKA (reference sequence). The CDR3 sequence is 15 residues long. The CDR3: CSARGLAGGPNIQYF. Here the CDR3 DNA reads TGCAGTGCTAGAGGGTTAGCGGGAGGGCCGAACATTCAGTACTTC.

This clonotype was found a few times. The CDR3 loop is CASSPRLAGIYTDTQYF. CDR3 sequence (DNA): TGTGCCAGCAGTCCCCGACTAGCGGGGATATACACAGATACGCAGTATTTT. This chain links TRBV5-5 with TRBJ2-3; TRBD2 aligns across 11 bases. There are 17 residues in the CDR3. After removal of 5 bases from V and 2 bases from J, the junction contained 10 bases not matched to a gene. CDR1 is SGHKS, CDR2 YYEKEE, per germline (reference sequence). The whole variable domain, filled in from reference TRBV5-5 and TRBJ2-3, reads DAGVTQSPTHLIKTRGQQVTLRCSPISGHKSVSWYQQVLGQGPQFIFQYYEKEERGRGNFPDRFSARQFPNYSSELNVNALLLGDSALYLCASSPRLAGIYTDTQYFGPGTRLTVL.

The gene calls are TRBV30 and TRBJ1-5, with D possibly matching TRBD1 (5 bases). Trimming stripped 2 bases from V and 7 bases from J, with 15 bases between. The V gene's germline CDR1 is GTSNPN and CDR2 SVGIG (reference sequence). This CDR3 spans 14 amino acids. CDR3 sequence reads: CAWSSDGAPQPQHF. The CDR3 DNA is TGTGCCTGGAGTTCGGATGGGGCCCCCCAGCCCCAGCATTTT. The whole variable domain, filled in from reference TRBV30 and TRBJ1-5, reads SQTIHQWPATLVQPVGSPLSLECTVEGTSNPNLYWYRQAAGRGLQLLFYSVGIGQISSEVPQNLSASRPQDRQFILSSKKLLLSDSGFYLCAWSSDGAPQPQHFGDGTRLSIL.